This entry concerns a single T cell receptor (beta chain). The antigen it recognizes is unknown. The sample holds no much larger clone one base away, and base qualities are not on file. This sample is part of a study of blood T cell repertoires in COVID-19 (dated by TCRdb to about 2020). With respect to the entire study: The collaborator samples originated in the United States, Italy and Spain and spanned the acute and convalescent phases of COVID-19. Where available, HLA class I and class II types were obtained from metadata supplied by the sample provider rather than from assay-based typing. The repertoires were released in a freely available public database intended as a resource for research on the immune response to SARS-CoV-2. Subjects who had been exposed to COVID-19, were actively infected with it, or had recovered from it provided the deeply sampled blood TCRbeta repertoires that made up the dataset. The samples were drawn from the first 160 participants of the ongoing ImmuneRACE study and from 950 to 1,500 subjects provided by 6 global collaborators. The prospective study material was composed of cDNA or gDNA derived from T cells, B-cell-depleted T cells, or PBMCs. A de-identified subject ID, COVID-19 status, age in years and sex were almost always included in the sample metadata. The study at large found these results: The amount of clinical and demographic metadata varied by source and participant and was provided uncurated.

TCRbeta CDR3 regions were amplified from genomic DNA by means of the immunoSEQ Assay, a bias-controlled multiplex PCR. As for how the authors treated the data: Nucleated cell counts per sample were estimated from amplification of reference gene primers within the assay. To quantify the absolute abundance of each unique TCRbeta CDR3 rearrangement, sequence reads were collapsed and filtered. For each sample, productive Simpson clonality was calculated as the square root of Simpson's diversity index over productive rearrangements. The source is immuneACCESS, and TCRdb retained only in-frame sequences with V and J called. Part of the clones is not carried over; for the studies checked, unresolved V genes explain less than half of this, and the remainder is unexplained. The V and J calls and clone size were taken over from that table, and D and trimming were inferred from the DNA. In this sample the table shows tens of thousands of clones, approximately 91% of which occur a single time. The ten largest make up over 2% of the sample.

The collaborating institutions used their own protocols to collect whole blood in K2EDTA tubes. For TCRbeta analysis, collaborators shipped samples as frozen whole blood, isolated PBMCs, or DNA extracted from either of those sample types. V is reduced by 1 base and J by 5 bases, leaving a spacing of 12 bases between them. The germline V gene provides CDR1 MGHDK and CDR2 SYGVNS. From its cysteine to its phenylalanine, the CDR3 spans 14 amino acids. The kept DNA is CDR3 alone, 42 bases in frame from the first base. The chain uses TRBV25-1 and TRBJ2-7, with a weak D call of TRBD1 (5 bases match). Sample: peripheral blood. This clonotype originated in a man between 60 and 75 years old with acute or convalescent COVID-19. The nucleotide sequence reads TGTGCCAGCAGTGAATCGGCAGGGTTGAACGAGCAGTACTTC. Its product reads: CASSESAGLNEQYF.